The 22 T cell receptor beta chains presented below share a single source sample, sequenced in a study of spatial heterogeneity in lung cancer. TCRdb fed the 5' RACE reads into MiXCR, producing one record per CDR3 protein. Among about 85,000 distinct CDR3 sequences, about 20% were seen once, and the ten largest hold 5.5% to 7%. Time point specified: sample taken at primary tumor resection. Whole RNA came from tumor, nontumor lung or frozen PBMC and was sequenced without being sorted. The sequencing used PBMCs, collected at surgery. Source of these receptors: a male donor with early-stage non-small cell lung cancer.

The chain joins TRBV30 to TRBJ2-2; the D is unclear. Germline loops: CDR1 GTSNPN, CDR2 SVGIG (reference sequence). V was trimmed by 0 bases and J by 7 bases, leaving 9 bases between them. This CDR3 is 13 amino acids long. The CDR3 bases are TGTGCCTGGAGTGTGTCGGTCGGCGGGGAGCTGTTTTTT. Translated: CAWSVSVGGELFF.

This clonotype was recorded a few times. The V call is TRBV4-1, the J call TRBJ2-5; 7 bases are shared with TRBD2. The V segment lost 6 bases and the J segment 5 bases; nucleotides outside the gene matches: 12. The CDR3 runs 15 residues. Per the germline V gene, CDR1 is MGHRA and CDR2 is YSYEKL. CDR3 DNA sequence: TGCGCCAGCAGACCCACTAGCGTACCTTTGGAGACCCAGTACTTC. Protein product: CASRPTSVPLETQYF.

The V gene is TRBV28, the J gene TRBJ1-2; D is uncertain. The CDR3 sequence is 14 residues long. The V gene lost 5 bases and the J gene lost 4 bases, with 14 bases spanning the gap. Germline V gene lookup returns CDR1 MDHEN and CDR2 SYDVKM. CDR3 residues: CASSMTRPGYGYTF. DNA for the CDR3: TGTGCCAGCAGTATGACTCGTCCGGGCTATGGCTACACCTTC.

V gene TRBV7-2 combines with J gene TRBJ2-1; 7 bases align to TRBD2. V gave up 1 base and J gave up 7 bases; unmatched junction bases: 1. Germline lookup yields CDR1 SGHTA and CDR2 FQGNSA. This CDR3 has 13 amino acids. CDR3 DNA sequence: TGTGCCAGCAGCTTAGGGCGGGAGAATGAGCAGTTCTTC. It specifies CASSLGRENEQFF.

This clonotype has more than one count but fewer than ten. CDR3: CASSLETYNEQFF. CDR3 DNA: TGCGCCAGCAGCTTGGAAACATACAATGAGCAGTTCTTC. The chain combines TRBV5-1 with TRBJ2-1; no reliable D call. This CDR3 region has 13 residues. Per the germline V gene, CDR1 is SGHRS and CDR2 is YFSETQ. Trimming pared 0 bases from V and 4 bases from J, leaving 5 bases between.

V and J are TRBV5-4 and TRBJ2-7; 9 bases line up with TRBD1. This CDR3 comprises 13 residues. V lost 4 bases to trimming and J lost 7 bases; unmatched junction nucleotides: 6. In germline, CDR1 is SGHNT, CDR2 YYREEE (reference sequence). The CDR3 is CASSPRQGGEQYF. DNA of the CDR3: TGTGCCAGCAGCCCGAGACAGGGGGGTGAGCAGTACTTC.

The CDR3 nucleotides are TGTGCCAGCAGTGGGTGGGGGCCCCGGGGGGAGACCCAGTACTTC. Protein product: CASSGWGPRGETQYF. V usage is TRBV6-6 and J usage is TRBJ2-5; either TRBD1 or TRBD2 may fit D (6 bases each). V gave up 5 bases and J gave up 5 bases, with 18 bases separating them. The length of the CDR3 is 15 residues. The germline V gene encodes CDR1 MNHNY and CDR2 SVGAGI (reference sequence).

This chain links TRBV28 with TRBJ1-1; TRBD1 aligns across 9 bases. The ends lost 2 bases at V and 9 bases at J; junction bases unmatched: 7. CDR1 and CDR2 (germline): MDHEN, SYDVKM. The length of the CDR3 is 14 residues. DNA for the CDR3: TGTGCCAGCAGTTTAGGGACAGGGCGAGGGAAAGCTTTCTTT. Protein sequence: CASSLGTGRGKAFF. The full variable domain, with the rest looked up from reference TRBV28 and TRBJ1-1, is DVKVTQSSRYLVKRTGEKVFLECVQDMDHENMFWYRQDPGLGLRLIYFSYDVKMKEKGDIPEGYSVSREKKERFSLILESASTNQTSMYLCASSLGTGRGKAFFGQGTRLTVV.

This clonotype came up a few times. The V and J genes are TRBV10-3 and TRBJ2-1, with TRBD2 matching over 14 bases. The ends lost 3 bases at V and 9 bases at J; junction bases unmatched: 4. This CDR3 has 15 amino acids. Germline V gene data show CDR1 as ENHRY and CDR2 as SYGVKD. CDR3 DNA: TGTGCCATCAGTGACGGGACTAGCGGGAGTTCTGAGCAGTTCTTC. Residues: CAISDGTSGSSEQFF.

This clonotype was seen only once. The rearrangement links TRBV9 to TRBJ2-7; D possibly uses TRBD1 or TRBD2 (6 bases each). Between the trimmed V and J ends, which lost 0 bases and 3 bases, there was a span of 10 bases. Germline values: CDR1 SGDLS, CDR2 YYNGEE. CDR3 length equals 14 residues. The CDR3 region has the DNA TGTGCCAGCAGCGTAGGGGGGGCGGACTACGAGCAGTACTTC. Protein sequence: CASSVGGADYEQYF.

This clonotype has ten or more counts. The CDR3 DNA follows: TGTGCCAGCAGTTTAGTAGTACAGGCGGGATCACCCCTCCACTTT. This translates into CASSLVVQAGSPLHF. The gene calls are TRBV12-3 or TRBV12-4 and TRBJ1-6; D is possibly TRBD1 (5 bases). The CDR3 spans 15 residues. V was clipped by 1 base and J by 10 bases, with 14 bases between them.

About this clonotype: Being one base from a much bigger clone, this may be a read error. The genes are TRBV5-1 and TRBJ2-3, with D perhaps TRBD1 (6 bases). The CDR3 is 13 residues long. The germline V gene has CDR1 SGHRS and CDR2 YFSETQ. CDR3 region: CASSPGGPDTLYF. The CDR3 region has the DNA TGCGCCAGCAGCCCTGGGGGCCCAGATACGCTGTATTTT.

The chain employs TRBV27 and TRBJ2-3, with 7 bases aligning to TRBD2. The V gene's germline CDR1 is MNHEY and CDR2 SMNVEV (reference sequence). The V segment lost 2 bases and the J segment 5 bases; nucleotides outside the gene matches: 7. The CDR3 is made up of 15 amino acids. The CDR3 reads CASSLNGRVGDTQYF. The CDR3 coding sequence is TGTGCCAGCAGTTTAAATGGGAGGGTGGGAGATACGCAGTATTTT.

The chain has TRBV5-1 and TRBJ1-1; D gene ambiguous. The CDR3 contains 13 residues. V dropped 1 base and J dropped 2 bases, with 6 bases sitting between them. The germline CDR1 and CDR2 sequences are SGHRS and YFSETQ. In nucleotides, the CDR3 is TGCGCCAGCAGCTTGACGCCTAACACTGAAGCTTTCTTT. Its translation is CASSLTPNTEAFF. The whole variable domain, remainder taken from reference TRBV5-1 and TRBJ1-1, is KAGVTQTPRYLIKTRGQQVTLSCSPISGHRSVSWYQQTPGQGLQFLFEYFSETQRNKGNFPGRFSGRQFSNSRSEMNVSTLELGDSALYLCASSLTPNTEAFFGQGTRLTVV.

Concerning this clonotype itself: Its ends do not fully match the called genes, so a read error is possible. This chain links TRBV5-5 with TRBJ1-1, with TRBD1 matching over 8 bases. Germline CDR1 reads SGHKS; CDR2 reads YYEKEE (reference sequence). The CDR3 consists of 17 residues. CDR3 nucleotide sequence: TGTGTCAGCAGCTTGAGAGGACAGGGTCCGGTGGGCACTGAAGCTTTCTTT. Its translation: CVSSLRGQGPVGTEAFF. Full variable domain (outside the CDR3, taken from reference TRBV5-5 and TRBJ1-1): DAGVTQSPTHLIKTRGQQVTLRCSPISGHKSVSWYQQVLGQGPQFIFQYYEKEERGRGNFPDRFSARQFPNYSSELNVNALLLGDSALYLCVSSLRGQGPVGTEAFFGQGTRLTVV.

This clonotype was seen more than once but under ten times. The V call is TRBV20-1, the J call TRBJ1-5; no definite D call. The V and J ends lost 1 base and 4 bases respectively, with 5 bases between them. This CDR3 contains 12 residues. From germline, CDR1 is DFQATT and CDR2 SNEGSKA (reference sequence). CDR3: CSARGPNQPQHF. The DNA of the CDR3 is TGCAGTGCTAGAGGGCCGAATCAGCCCCAGCATTTT.

This clonotype was observed a few times. This chain connects TRBV12-3 or TRBV12-4 to TRBJ2-3, with D hard to call. V was shortened by 8 bases and J by 4 bases, with 16 bases between the two germline ends. CDR3 length: 14 amino acids. The CDR3 region is CASGPPTSPDTQYF. The CDR3 DNA is TGTGCCAGCGGACCCCCCACGTCACCAGATACGCAGTATTTT.

This clonotype was seen a few times. The chain couples TRBV18 to TRBJ1-1; no clear D gene. The germline CDR1 and CDR2 sequences are KGHSH and LQKENI. The CDR3 consists of 16 residues. The V end was cut by 6 bases, the J end by 1 base, with 18 bases between. The CDR3 loop reads CASSTIRLLENTEAFF. CDR3 nucleotides: TGTGCCAGCTCTACGATACGGTTGTTGGAGAACACTGAAGCTTTCTTT.

This clonotype has only a few counts. V usage is TRBV9 and J usage is TRBJ1-4; TRBD1 matches 9 bases. There are 15 residues in the CDR3. V shed 2 bases, J shed 8 bases, and the junction held 7 bases outside the gene matches. Looked up from germline, CDR1 is SGDLS and CDR2 is YYNGEE. CDR3 region: CASSVGQGNVEKLFF. CDR3 coding DNA: TGTGCCAGCAGCGTCGGACAGGGGAACGTAGAAAAACTGTTTTTT.

In this sample, this clonotype turned up a few times. The rearrangement links TRBV7-2 to TRBJ2-3; 12 positions agree with TRBD2. J lost 5 bases, V lost 4 bases, and 10 bases had no gene match. CDR3 length: 17 amino acids. CDR1 SGHTA and CDR2 FQGNSA come from the germline V gene. The CDR3 loop is CASSSTGLAGILDTQYF. CDR3 nucleotides: TGTGCCAGCAGCTCTACGGGACTAGCGGGTATTTTAGATACGCAGTATTTT. Based on the CDR3 plus reference TRBV7-2 and TRBJ2-3, the full variable domain is GAGVSQSPSNKVTEKGKDVELRCDPISGHTALYWYRQSLGQGLEFLIYFQGNSAPDKSGLPSDRFSAERTGGSVSTLTIQRTQQEDSAVYLCASSSTGLAGILDTQYFGPGTRLTVL.

The V call is TRBV29-1, the J call TRBJ2-1; no clear D gene. CDR3 length: 11 amino acids. Trimming left V 4 bases short and J 6 bases short, with 7 bases between. Germline V gives CDR1 SQVTM, CDR2 ANQGSEA. The CDR3 protein is CSVGRGNEQFF. The CDR3 coding sequence is TGCAGCGTTGGGCGTGGCAATGAGCAGTTCTTC.

This clonotype was seen ten or more times. The genes are TRBV15 and TRBJ2-3; D is perhaps TRBD2 (6 bases). V dropped 0 bases and J dropped 2 bases, with 12 bases sitting between them. This CDR3 spans 16 amino acids. Germline CDR1 and CDR2: LNHNV and YYDKDF (reference sequence). This CDR3 reads CATSRDPGLDTDTQYF. CDR3 in DNA: TGTGCCACCAGCAGAGATCCGGGACTGGACACAGATACGCAGTATTTT.